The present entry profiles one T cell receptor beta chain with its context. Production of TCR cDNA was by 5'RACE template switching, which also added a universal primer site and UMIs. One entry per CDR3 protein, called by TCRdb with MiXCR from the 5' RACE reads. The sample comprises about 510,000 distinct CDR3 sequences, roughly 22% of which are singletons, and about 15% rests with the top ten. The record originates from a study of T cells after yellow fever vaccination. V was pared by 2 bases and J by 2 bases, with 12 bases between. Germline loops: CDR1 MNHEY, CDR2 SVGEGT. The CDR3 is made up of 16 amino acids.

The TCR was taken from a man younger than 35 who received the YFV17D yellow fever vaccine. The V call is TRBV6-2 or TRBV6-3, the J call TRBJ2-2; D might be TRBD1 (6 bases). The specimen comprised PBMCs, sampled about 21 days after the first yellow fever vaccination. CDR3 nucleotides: TGTGCCAGCAGTTACCCTCCAGGGGTAAACACCGGGGAGCTGTTTTTT. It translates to CASSYPPGVNTGELFF.